This T cell receptor beta chain was recorded in a study of T cells in pancreatic ductal adenocarcinoma. Study observations and caveats: Comparisons of tumor and blood clonality may show falsely lower tumor diversity. The resected cohort was biased toward the minority with early-stage disease.

This CDR3 region has 15 residues. The germline gives CDR1 LNHDA, CDR2 SQIVND (reference sequence). Deletions cut 5 bases from V and 0 bases from J, with 13 bases between. Surgery without prior neoadjuvant therapy was the treatment of the selected pancreatic ductal adenocarcinoma patients. Profiling relied on immunoSEQ multiplex PCR, and the TCRdb table lists in-frame clones only, not all of them. The sample has 4,500 to 5,000 clones; around 80% are singletons. This clone turned up a few times. The target antigen is unknown. The source of this sequence is a human donor with pancreatic ductal adenocarcinoma. The donor label of this sample is uncertain. The V call is TRBV19, the J call TRBJ1-1; D is unclear. Sequencing used pancreatic tumor tissue. The CDR3 is CASSPEQRMNTEAFF. The CDR3 DNA reads TGTGCCAGTAGTCCCGAGCAGCGGATGAACACTGAAGCTTTCTTT.